This TCR beta chain originates from a study of blood T cell repertoires in COVID-19. Assay: immunoSEQ multiplex PCR; the TCRdb copy retains only in-frame clones and omits some. The table shows some 290,000 clones, with around 92% occurring only once. V was clipped by 5 bases and J by 6 bases; unmatched bases: 6. The CDR3 sequence is 13 residues long. This clonotype was obtained from a woman between 25 and 40 years old who had recovered from COVID-19. The rearrangement links TRBV12-3 or TRBV12-4 to TRBJ1-2; 7 bases map to TRBD1. The material sequenced was PBMCs or T cells enriched from blood (not recorded which). The DNA of the CDR3 is TGTGCCAGCAGTATCTCGACAGGGAATGGCTACACCTTC. It specifies CASSISTGNGYTF.